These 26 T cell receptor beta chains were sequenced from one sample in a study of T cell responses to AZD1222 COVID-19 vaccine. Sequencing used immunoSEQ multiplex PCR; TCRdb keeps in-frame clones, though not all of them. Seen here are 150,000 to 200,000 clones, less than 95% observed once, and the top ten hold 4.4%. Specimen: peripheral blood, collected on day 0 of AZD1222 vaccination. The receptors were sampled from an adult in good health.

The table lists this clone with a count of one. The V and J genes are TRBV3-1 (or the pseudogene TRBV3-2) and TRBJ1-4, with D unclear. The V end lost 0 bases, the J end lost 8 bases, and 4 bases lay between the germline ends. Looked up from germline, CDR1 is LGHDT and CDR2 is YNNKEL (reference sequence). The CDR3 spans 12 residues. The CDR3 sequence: CASSQDREKLFF. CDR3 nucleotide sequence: TGTGCCAGCAGCCAAGATCGGGAAAAACTGTTTTTT.

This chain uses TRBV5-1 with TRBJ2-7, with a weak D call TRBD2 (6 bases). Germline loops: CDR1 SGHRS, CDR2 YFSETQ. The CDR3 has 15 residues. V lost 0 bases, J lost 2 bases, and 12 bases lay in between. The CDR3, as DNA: TGCGCCAGCAGCTTGGAAGCTGGAGGGCCCTACGAGCAGTACTTC. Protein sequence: CASSLEAGGPYEQYF.

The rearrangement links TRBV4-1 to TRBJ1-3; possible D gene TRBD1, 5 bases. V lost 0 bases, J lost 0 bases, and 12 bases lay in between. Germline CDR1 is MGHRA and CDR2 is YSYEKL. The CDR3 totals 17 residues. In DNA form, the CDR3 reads TGCGCCAGCAGCCAAGATCTCGCGGGGGGCTCTGGAAACACCATATATTTT. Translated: CASSQDLAGGSGNTIYF.

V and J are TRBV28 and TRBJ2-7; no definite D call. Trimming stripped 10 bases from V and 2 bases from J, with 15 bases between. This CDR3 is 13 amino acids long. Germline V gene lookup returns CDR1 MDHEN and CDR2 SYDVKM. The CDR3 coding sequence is TGTGCCACAAGGGTTTCCGCAACCTACGAGCAGTACTTC. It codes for CATRVSATYEQYF. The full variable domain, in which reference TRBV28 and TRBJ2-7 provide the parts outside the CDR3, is DVKVTQSSRYLVKRTGEKVFLECVQDMDHENMFWYRQDPGLGLRLIYFSYDVKMKEKGDIPEGYSVSREKKERFSLILESASTNQTSMYLCATRVSATYEQYFGPGTRLTVT.

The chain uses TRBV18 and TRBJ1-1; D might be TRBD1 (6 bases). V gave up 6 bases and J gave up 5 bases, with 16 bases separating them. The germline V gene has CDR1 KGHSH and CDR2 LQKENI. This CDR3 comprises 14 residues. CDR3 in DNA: TGTGCCAGCTCCCTTGGACAGCGGGGGACTGAAGCTTTCTTT. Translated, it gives CASSLGQRGTEAFF. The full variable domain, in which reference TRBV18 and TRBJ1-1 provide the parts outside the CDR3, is NAGVMQNPRHLVRRRGQEARLRCSPMKGHSHVYWYRQLPEEGLKFMVYLQKENIIDESGMPKERFSAEFPKEGPSILRIQQVVRGDSAAYFCASSLGQRGTEAFFGQGTRLTVV.

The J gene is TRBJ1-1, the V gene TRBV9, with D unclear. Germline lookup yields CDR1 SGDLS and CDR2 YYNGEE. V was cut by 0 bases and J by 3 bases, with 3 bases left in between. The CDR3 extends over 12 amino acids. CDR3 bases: TGTGCCAGCAGCGTAGGGCACACTGAAGCTTTCTTT. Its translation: CASSVGHTEAFF.

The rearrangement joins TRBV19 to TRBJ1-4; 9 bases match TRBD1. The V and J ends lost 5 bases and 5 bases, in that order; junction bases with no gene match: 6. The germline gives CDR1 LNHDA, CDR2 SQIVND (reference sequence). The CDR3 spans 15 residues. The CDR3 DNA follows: TGTGCCAGTAGTTTGGGGACAGGGCAGAATGAAAAACTGTTTTTT. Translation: CASSLGTGQNEKLFF.

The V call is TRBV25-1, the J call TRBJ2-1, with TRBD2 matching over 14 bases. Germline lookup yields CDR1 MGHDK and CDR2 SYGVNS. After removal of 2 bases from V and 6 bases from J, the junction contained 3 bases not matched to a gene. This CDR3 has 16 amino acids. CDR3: CASSEPGTSGSNEQFF. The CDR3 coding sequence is TGTGCCAGCAGTGAACCAGGGACTAGCGGGAGCAATGAGCAGTTCTTC.

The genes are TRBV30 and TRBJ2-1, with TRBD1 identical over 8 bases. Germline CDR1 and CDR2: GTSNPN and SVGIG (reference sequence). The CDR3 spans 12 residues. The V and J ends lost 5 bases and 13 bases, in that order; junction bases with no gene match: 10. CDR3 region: CAWDPGTGEQFF. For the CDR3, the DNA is TGTGCCTGGGACCCCGGGACAGGTGAACAGTTCTTC. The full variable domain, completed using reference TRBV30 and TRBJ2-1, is SQTIHQWPATLVQPVGSPLSLECTVEGTSNPNLYWYRQAAGRGLQLLFYSVGIGQISSEVPQNLSASRPQDRQFILSSKKLLLSDSGFYLCAWDPGTGEQFFGPGTRLTVL.

The CDR3 DNA reads as TGTGCCAGCAGCCAACCAGGGGAGGGACAGTCTGGAAACACCATATATTTT. Translation gives CASSQPGEGQSGNTIYF. The rearrangement links TRBV4-2 to TRBJ1-3, with 7 bases fitting TRBD1. Trimming took 2 bases from V and 1 from J; bases not matched to a gene: 8. This CDR3 region has 17 residues. From germline, CDR1 is LGHNA and CDR2 YNFKEQ.

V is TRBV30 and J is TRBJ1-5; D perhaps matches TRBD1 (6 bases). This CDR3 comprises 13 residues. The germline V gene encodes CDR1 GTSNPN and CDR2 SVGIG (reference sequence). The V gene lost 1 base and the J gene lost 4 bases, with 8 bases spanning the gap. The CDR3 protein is CAWSDRVNQPQHF. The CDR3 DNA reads TGTGCCTGGAGTGACAGGGTTAATCAGCCCCAGCATTTT.

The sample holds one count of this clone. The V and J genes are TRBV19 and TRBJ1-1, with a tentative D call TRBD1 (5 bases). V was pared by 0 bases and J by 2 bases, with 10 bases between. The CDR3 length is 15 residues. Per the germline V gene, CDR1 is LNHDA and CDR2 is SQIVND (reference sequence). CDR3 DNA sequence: TGTGCCAGTAGTATAGAACGGGGCGCCAACACTGAAGCTTTCTTT. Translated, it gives CASSIERGANTEAFF.

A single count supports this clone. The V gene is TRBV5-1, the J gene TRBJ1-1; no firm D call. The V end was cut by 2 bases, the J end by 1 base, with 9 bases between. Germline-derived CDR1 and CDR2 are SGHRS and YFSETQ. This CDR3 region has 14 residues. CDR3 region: CASSFGPTNTEAFF. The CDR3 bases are TGCGCCAGCAGCTTTGGACCGACGAACACTGAAGCTTTCTTT.

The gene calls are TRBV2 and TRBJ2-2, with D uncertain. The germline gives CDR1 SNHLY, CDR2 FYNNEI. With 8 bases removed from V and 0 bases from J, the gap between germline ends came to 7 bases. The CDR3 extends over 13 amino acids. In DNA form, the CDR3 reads TGTGCCAGCCTCAACACGAACACCGGGGAGCTGTTTTTT. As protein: CASLNTNTGELFF.

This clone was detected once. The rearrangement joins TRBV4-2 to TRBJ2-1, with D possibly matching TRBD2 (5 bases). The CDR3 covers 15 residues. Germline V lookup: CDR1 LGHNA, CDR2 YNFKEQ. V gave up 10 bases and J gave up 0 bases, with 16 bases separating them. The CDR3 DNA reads TGTGCCACCCAGAGGGTGGTGACCTCCTACAATGAGCAGTTCTTC. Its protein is CATQRVVTSYNEQFF.

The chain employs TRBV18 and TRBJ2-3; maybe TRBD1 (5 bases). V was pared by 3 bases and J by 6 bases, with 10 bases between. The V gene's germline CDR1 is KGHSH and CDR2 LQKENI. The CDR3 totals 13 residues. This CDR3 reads CASSPSSGDTQYF. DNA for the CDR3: TGTGCCAGCTCACCCTCCTCAGGGGATACGCAGTATTTT.

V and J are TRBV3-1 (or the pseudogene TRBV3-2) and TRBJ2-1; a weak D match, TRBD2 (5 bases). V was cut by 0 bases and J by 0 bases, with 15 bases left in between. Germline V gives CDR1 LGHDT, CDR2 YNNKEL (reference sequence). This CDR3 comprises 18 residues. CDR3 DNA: TGTGCCAGCAGCCAAGATACCCCCAAGCGGAGCTCCTACAATGAGCAGTTCTTC. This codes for CASSQDTPKRSSYNEQFF.

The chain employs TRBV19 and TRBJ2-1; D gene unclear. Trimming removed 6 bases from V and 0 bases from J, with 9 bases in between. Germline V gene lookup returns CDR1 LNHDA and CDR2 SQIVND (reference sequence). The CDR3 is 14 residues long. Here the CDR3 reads CASRVLGSYNEQFF. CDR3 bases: TGTGCCAGTAGGGTCCTCGGCTCCTACAATGAGCAGTTCTTC. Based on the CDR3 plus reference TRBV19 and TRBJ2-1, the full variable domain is DGGITQSPKYLFRKEGQNVTLSCEQNLNHDAMYWYRQDPGQGLRLIYYSQIVNDFQKGDIAEGYSVSREKKESFPLTVTSAQKNPTAFYLCASRVLGSYNEQFFGPGTRLTVL.

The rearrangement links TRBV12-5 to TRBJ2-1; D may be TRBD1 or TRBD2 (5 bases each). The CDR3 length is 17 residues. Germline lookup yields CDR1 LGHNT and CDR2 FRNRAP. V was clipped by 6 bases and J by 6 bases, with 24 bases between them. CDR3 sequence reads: CASGRLTGTVGSNEQFF. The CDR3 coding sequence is TGTGCTAGTGGCCGACTTACCGGGACCGTCGGATCCAATGAGCAGTTCTTC.

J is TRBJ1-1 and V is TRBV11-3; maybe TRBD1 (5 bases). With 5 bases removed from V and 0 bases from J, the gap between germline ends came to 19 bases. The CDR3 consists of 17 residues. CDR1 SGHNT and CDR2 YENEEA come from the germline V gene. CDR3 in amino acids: CASSNPSVWGMNTEAFF. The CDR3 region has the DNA TGTGCCAGCAGCAACCCCTCCGTGTGGGGCATGAACACTGAAGCTTTCTTT.

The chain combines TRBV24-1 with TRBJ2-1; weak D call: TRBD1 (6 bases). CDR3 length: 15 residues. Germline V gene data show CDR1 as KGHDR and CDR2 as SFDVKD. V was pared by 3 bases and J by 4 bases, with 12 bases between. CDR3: CATSDALQGYNEQFF. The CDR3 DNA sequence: TGTGCCACCAGTGATGCCTTACAGGGTTACAATGAGCAGTTCTTC.

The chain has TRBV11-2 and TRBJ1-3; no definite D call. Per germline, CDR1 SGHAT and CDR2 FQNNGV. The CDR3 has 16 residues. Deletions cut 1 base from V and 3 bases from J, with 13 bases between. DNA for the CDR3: TGTGCCAGCAGCTTAGCCGCCGTAGGCAGTGGAAACACCATATATTTT. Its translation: CASSLAAVGSGNTIYF.

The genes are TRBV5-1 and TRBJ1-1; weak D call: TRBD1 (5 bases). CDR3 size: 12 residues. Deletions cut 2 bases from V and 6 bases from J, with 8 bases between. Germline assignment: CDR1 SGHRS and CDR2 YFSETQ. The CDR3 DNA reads TGCGCCAGCAGCTTACCGACAGCTGAAGCTTTCTTT. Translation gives CASSLPTAEAFF. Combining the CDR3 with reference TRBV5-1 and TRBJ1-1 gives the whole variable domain KAGVTQTPRYLIKTRGQQVTLSCSPISGHRSVSWYQQTPGQGLQFLFEYFSETQRNKGNFPGRFSGRQFSNSRSEMNVSTLELGDSALYLCASSLPTAEAFFGQGTRLTVV.

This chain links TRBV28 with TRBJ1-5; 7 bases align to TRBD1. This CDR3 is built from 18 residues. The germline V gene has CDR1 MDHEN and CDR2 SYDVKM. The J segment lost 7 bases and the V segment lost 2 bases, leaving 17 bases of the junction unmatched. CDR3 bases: TGTGCCAGCAGTTTACTCAGGGGGTCAGCCGGTGGTCGACAGCCCCAGCATTTT. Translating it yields CASSLLRGSAGGRQPQHF.

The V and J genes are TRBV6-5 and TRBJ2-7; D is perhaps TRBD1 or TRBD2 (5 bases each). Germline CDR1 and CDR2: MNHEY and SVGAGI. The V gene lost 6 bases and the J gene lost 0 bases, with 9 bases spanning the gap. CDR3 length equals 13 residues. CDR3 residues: CASSRGDSYEQYF. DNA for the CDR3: TGTGCCAGCAGCCGAGGGGACTCCTACGAGCAGTACTTC.

CDR3 sequence (DNA): TGTGCCAGTAGTATAGTTGGCTTACGGTCCTACGAGCAGTACTTC. Translating gives CASSIVGLRSYEQYF. The chain uses TRBV19 and TRBJ2-7; D gene uncertain. Trimming stripped 1 base from V and 1 base from J, with 11 bases between. This CDR3 has 15 amino acids. Germline assignment: CDR1 LNHDA and CDR2 SQIVND (reference sequence).